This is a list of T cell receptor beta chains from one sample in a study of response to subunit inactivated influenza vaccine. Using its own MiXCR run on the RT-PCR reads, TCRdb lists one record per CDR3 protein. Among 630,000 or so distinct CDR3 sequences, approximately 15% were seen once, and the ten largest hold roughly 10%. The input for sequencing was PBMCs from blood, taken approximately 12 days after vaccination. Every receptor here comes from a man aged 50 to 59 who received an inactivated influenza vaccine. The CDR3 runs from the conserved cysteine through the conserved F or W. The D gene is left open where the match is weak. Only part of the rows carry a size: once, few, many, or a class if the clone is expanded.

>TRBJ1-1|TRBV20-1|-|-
CSASRSFNTEAFF
TGCAGTGCTAGTCGGAGCTTTAACACTGAAGCTTTCTTT
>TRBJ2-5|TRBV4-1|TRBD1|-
CASSRYRGLETQYF
TGCGCCAGCAGCCGATACAGGGGGCTGGAGACCCAGTACTTC
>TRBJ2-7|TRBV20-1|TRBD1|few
CSAGRQGYEQYF
TGCAGTGCAGGCCGACAGGGGTACGAGCAGTACTTC
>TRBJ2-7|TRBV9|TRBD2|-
CASSVVGGVGRGEQYF
TGTGCCAGCAGCGTAGTGGGCGGAGTAGGGAGGGGAGAGCAGTACTTC
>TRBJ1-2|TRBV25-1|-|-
CASSAGDSYGYTF
TGTGCCAGCAGTGCTGGGGACTCCTATGGCTACACCTTC
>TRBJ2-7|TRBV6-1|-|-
CASSESLGRRREQYF
TGTGCCAGCAGTGAATCTCTGGGGCGAAGGAGGGAGCAGTACTTC
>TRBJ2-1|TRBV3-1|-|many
CASANYNEQFF
TGTGCCAGCGCCAATTACAATGAGCAGTTCTTC
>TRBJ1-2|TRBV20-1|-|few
CSARDNANYGYTF
TGCAGTGCTAGGGACAATGCTAACTATGGCTACACCTTC
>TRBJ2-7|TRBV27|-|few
CASSLSGRASYEQYF
TGTGCCAGCAGTTTATCCGGGAGAGCCTCCTACGAGCAGTACTTC
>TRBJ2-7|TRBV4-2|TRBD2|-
CASSQELAGVYEQYF
TGTGCCAGCAGCCAGGAACTAGCGGGAGTCTACGAGCAGTACTTC
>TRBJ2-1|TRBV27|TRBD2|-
CASSLRQGGRGDEQFF
TGTGCCAGCAGTTTACGTCAAGGCGGGAGAGGCGATGAGCAGTTCTTC
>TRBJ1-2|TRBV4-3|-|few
CASSQVKGLYGYTF
TGCGCCAGCAGCCAAGTGAAGGGCCTCTATGGCTACACCTTC
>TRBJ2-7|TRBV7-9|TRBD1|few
CASSVIRDSGPYEQYF
TGTGCCAGCAGCGTCATCCGGGACAGCGGACCCTACGAGCAGTACTTC
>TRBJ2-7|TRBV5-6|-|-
CASSPVGLDGYEQYF
TGTGCCAGCAGCCCTGTGGGACTCGATGGATACGAGCAGTACTTC